The next 4 T cell receptor beta chains were all read from a single sample in a study of OX40 agonist ivuxolimab in advanced cancers. Libraries were prepared by immunoSEQ multiplex PCR; TCRdb keeps only in-frame clonotypes and omits some of them. The sample has 20,000 to 30,000 clones; 60% to 85% are singletons. Sequenced here: CD4+ or CD8+ T cells sorted from blood, sampled in a trial of the OX40 agonist ivuxolimab. The origin of the receptors is an adult with an advanced solid tumor such as melanoma, head and neck, liver or kidney cancer.

This chain joins TRBV2 and TRBJ1-5, with 7 positions matching TRBD1. This CDR3 is 16 amino acids long. Germline V CDR1 and CDR2: SNHLY, FYNNEI. V was clipped by 3 bases and J by 5 bases; unmatched bases: 10. The CDR3 sequence: CASSDLQGPLDQPQHF. In DNA, the CDR3 is TGTGCCAGCAGTGACCTACAGGGGCCGCTGGATCAGCCCCAGCATTTT.

V usage is TRBV6-1 and J usage is TRBJ1-3; D unresolved. V dropped 2 bases and J dropped 0 bases, with 14 bases sitting between them. This CDR3 is built from 17 residues. The germline CDR1 and CDR2 sequences are MNHNS and SASEGT. CDR3 protein: CASSEWPADHSGNTIYF. The CDR3 DNA sequence: TGTGCCAGCAGTGAATGGCCCGCCGATCACTCTGGAAACACCATATATTTT.

The table lists this clone with a count of one. This chain joins TRBV28 and TRBJ2-2; D might be TRBD2 (6 bases). Trimming cost V 7 bases and J 2 bases, with 17 bases left between them. CDR1 MDHEN and CDR2 SYDVKM come from the germline V gene. The CDR3 is made up of 16 amino acids. The CDR3 DNA follows: TGTGCCAGCACCAGTGGGACTGCCCTAAACACCGGGGAGCTGTTTTTT. Protein: CASTSGTALNTGELFF.

This chain connects TRBV10-3 to TRBJ1-5, with a weak D call TRBD1 (6 bases). The CDR3 consists of 14 residues. V lost 3 bases, J lost 6 bases, and 12 bases lay in between. The germline CDR1 and CDR2 sequences are ENHRY and SYGVKD. The CDR3 DNA reads TGTGCCATCAGTGATACAGGGAAAGGTCAGCCCCAGCATTTT. This codes for CAISDTGKGQPQHF.